The 30 T cell receptor beta chains listed next were all sequenced from one sample in a study of OX40 agonist ivuxolimab in advanced cancers. The method was immunoSEQ multiplex PCR; TCRdb's version includes in-frame clones alone and lacks a portion of them. Here the sample spans approximately 60,000 clones, roughly 80% being singletons. This specimen consisted of CD4+ or CD8+ T cells sorted from blood, obtained in a trial of the OX40 agonist ivuxolimab. The receptors stem from an adult with an advanced solid tumor such as melanoma, head and neck, liver or kidney cancer.

This clone was picked up one time. V usage is TRBV29-1 and J usage is TRBJ1-1; TRBD1 aligns across 7 bases. CDR1 is SQVTM and CDR2 is ANQGSEA in the germline V gene. The CDR3 extends over 15 amino acids. Trimming at V came to 4 bases and at J to 6 bases, leaving 14 bases not matched to a gene. The chain's CDR3 is CSVAPRTGSGAEAFF. In nucleotides, the CDR3 is TGCAGCGTTGCCCCTCGGACAGGCTCCGGGGCTGAAGCTTTCTTT.

The J gene is TRBJ2-7, the V gene TRBV2; tentative D call: TRBD2 (7 bases). V was cut by 2 bases and J by 0 bases, with 20 bases left in between. CDR1 is SNHLY, CDR2 FYNNEI, per germline. This CDR3 is 18 amino acids long. The CDR3 region is CASSERGRGAQSSYEQYF. The DNA of the CDR3 is TGTGCCAGCAGTGAAAGGGGTCGGGGGGCTCAAAGCTCCTACGAGCAGTACTTC.

This clone was found a few times. The genes are TRBV7-2 and TRBJ1-1; D call uncertain. V gave up 7 bases and J gave up 7 bases, with 16 bases separating them. The CDR3 contains 13 residues. Germline V gene data show CDR1 as SGHTA and CDR2 as FQGNSA. DNA for the CDR3: TGTGCCAGCAAGGGTCGGCAGGACCTTGAAGCTTTCTTT. Translated: CASKGRQDLEAFF.

J is TRBJ2-1 and V is TRBV23-1, with 10 bases fitting TRBD1. TRBV23-1 is labeled an ORF, and its function is uncertain. The CDR3 runs to 15 residues. V dropped 2 bases and J dropped 3; count of bases not matched to a gene: 1. The CDR3 DNA reads TGCGCCAGCAGTCAACGGGACAGGGGCTACAATGAGCAGTTCTTC. Protein: CASSQRDRGYNEQFF.

The chain links TRBV7-9 to TRBJ2-2, with TRBD2 as a possible D gene (5 bases). Looked up from germline, CDR1 is SEHNR and CDR2 is FQNEAQ (reference sequence). This CDR3 region has 14 residues. V lost 5 bases to trimming and J lost 3 bases, with 10 bases between them. CDR3 nucleotide sequence: TGTGCCAGCAGCCACCCCGGGGACACCGGGGAGCTGTTTTTT. Translating gives CASSHPGDTGELFF.

The chain couples TRBV11-2 to TRBJ2-5; TRBD1 is a possible D gene (6 bases). The J call may be wrong; the DNA end is better matched by TRBJ2-7. CDR3 length: 15 amino acids. Germline V CDR1 and CDR2: SGHAT, FQNNGV. The CDR3 DNA follows: TGTGCCAGCAGCTTCAGGGGCCATCAAGACTACGAGCAGTACTTC. It yields the protein CASSFRGHQDYEQYF.

The chain links TRBV7-2 to TRBJ1-2; D is uncertain. CDR3 length: 13 amino acids. The V gene's germline CDR1 is SGHTA and CDR2 FQGNSA. Trimming stripped 3 bases from V and 8 bases from J, with 13 bases between. CDR3 amino acids: CASSFSGDRGYTF. DNA of the CDR3: TGTGCCAGCAGCTTTTCCGGGGATAGAGGCTACACCTTC. The full variable domain, with the rest looked up from reference TRBV7-2 and TRBJ1-2, is GAGVSQSPSNKVTEKGKDVELRCDPISGHTALYWYRQSLGQGLEFLIYFQGNSAPDKSGLPSDRFSAERTGGSVSTLTIQRTQQEDSAVYLCASSFSGDRGYTFGSGTRLTVV.

This chain joins TRBV4-3 and TRBJ2-5; the D gene is possibly TRBD2 (5 bases). Germline V gene lookup returns CDR1 LGHNA and CDR2 YSLEER. The CDR3 runs 13 residues. V lost 2 bases and J 5 bases, leaving 9 bases between the germline ends. The CDR3 DNA reads as TGCGCCAGCAGCCAATCGGGCGGGGAGACCCAGTACTTC. It codes for CASSQSGGETQYF.

This chain uses TRBV25-1 with TRBJ1-4; D call uncertain. CDR1 MGHDK and CDR2 SYGVNS come from the germline V gene. V was shortened by 7 bases and J by 0 bases, with 12 bases between the two germline ends. The CDR3 sequence is 15 residues long. The CDR3, as DNA: TGTGCCAGCACCCCGACCACGACAACTAATGAAAAACTGTTTTTT. Its protein product is CASTPTTTTNEKLFF.

The gene calls are TRBV5-4 and TRBJ1-6; D not certain. The CDR3 length is 16 residues. Germline V gene sequence: CDR1 SGHNT, CDR2 YYREEE (reference sequence). V lost 0 bases, J lost 13 bases, and 20 bases lay in between. CDR3 loop: CASSLDPDNSAVPLHF. CDR3 DNA: TGTGCCAGCAGCTTGGACCCAGACAACTCCGCGGTTCCCCTCCACTTT.

This chain links TRBV11-2 with TRBJ2-3, with 9 bases matching TRBD2. Per the germline V gene, CDR1 is SGHAT and CDR2 is FQNNGV. The CDR3 length is 15 residues. Trimming cost V 6 bases and J 1 base; bases outside gene matches: 5. CDR3 loop: CASSGRTSGTDTQYF. The CDR3, as DNA: TGTGCCAGCAGTGGGAGGACTAGCGGCACAGATACGCAGTATTTT. The full variable domain, rest sourced from reference TRBV11-2 and TRBJ2-3, is EAGVAQSPRYKIIEKRQSVAFWCNPISGHATLYWYQQILGQGPKLLIQFQNNGVVDDSQLPKDRFSAERLKGVDSTLKIQPAKLEDSAVYLCASSGRTSGTDTQYFGPGTRLTVL.

Of note for this clone: At the DNA level, this CDR3 is encoded by other sequences in the same sample as well. The rearrangement uses TRBV28 and TRBJ2-7; TRBD2 matches 10 bases. From germline, CDR1 is MDHEN and CDR2 SYDVKM. After removal of 3 bases from V and 6 bases from J, the junction contained 5 bases not matched to a gene. The CDR3 has 14 residues. CDR3: CASSLASGRGEQYF. For the CDR3, the DNA is TGTGCCAGCAGTTTGGCTAGCGGGAGAGGCGAGCAGTACTTC.

This clone came up a few times. This chain joins TRBV7-8 and TRBJ1-3; D might be TRBD1 (5 bases). The germline V gene encodes CDR1 SGHVS and CDR2 FQNEAQ. The V and J ends lost 0 bases and 2 bases respectively, with 11 bases between them. The CDR3 loop spans 16 amino acids. For the CDR3, the DNA is TGTGCCAGCAGCTTAGCAAGCGGGGGTACTGGAAACACCATATATTTT. Translated: CASSLASGGTGNTIYF.

CDR3 sequence reads: CASSQVNDRGYTF. The DNA of the CDR3 is TGCGCCAGCAGCCAAGTCAACGATCGTGGCTACACCTTC. V is TRBV4-3 and J is TRBJ1-2; no firm D call. V dropped 1 base and J dropped 7 bases, with 10 bases sitting between them. Per the germline V gene, CDR1 is LGHNA and CDR2 is YSLEER. The CDR3 covers 13 residues.

V gene TRBV7-9 combines with J gene TRBJ2-2, with D possibly TRBD2 on 5 matching bases. This CDR3 comprises 16 residues. Trimming stripped 0 bases from V and 1 base from J, with 9 bases between. The germline CDR1 and CDR2 sequences are SEHNR and FQNEAQ (reference sequence). Here the CDR3 DNA reads TGTGCCAGCAGCTTAGCGCTAGCAGGGAACACCGGGGAGCTGTTTTTT. Translating it yields CASSLALAGNTGELFF.

This clone was recorded a few times. Mismatch with germline at one junction end may stem from a read error. The rearrangement uses TRBV11-3 and TRBJ2-7; 11 bases map to TRBD2. Germline V lookup: CDR1 SGHNT, CDR2 YENEEA. CDR3 length: 14 amino acids. CDR3 protein: CASTRTSGSSEQYF. CDR3 DNA: TGTGCCAGCACCCGGACTAGCGGGTCCTCCGAGCAGTACTTC.

This clone was counted once. This chain links TRBV21-1 with TRBJ2-2; the table calls TRBD2, which could not be checked here. TRBV21-1 is a pseudogene segment. The CDR3 has 16 residues. The CDR3 DNA sequence: TGTGCCAGCACAGAAGGGCTAGCGCATAACACCGGGGAGCTGTTTTTT. It yields the protein CASTEGLAHNTGELFF.

The chain joins TRBV5-6 to TRBJ1-6; 7 bases are shared with TRBD1. The CDR3 is 17 amino acids. Per the germline V gene, CDR1 is SGHDT and CDR2 is YYEEEE. V trimming: 2 bases; J trimming: 7 bases; junction bases outside the gene matches: 12. CDR3 bases: TGTGCCAGCAGCTTTGGAAACCGGGTCAGGGGGAATTCACCCCTCCACTTT. This encodes CASSFGNRVRGNSPLHF.

The chain's CDR3 is CASSLGGKIYF. The DNA for the CDR3 is TGTGCCAGCAGCTTAGGCGGAAAGATATACTTC. This chain uses TRBV7-2 with TRBJ2-7; D unresolved. V lost 1 base to trimming and J lost 13 bases, with 11 bases between them. This CDR3 comprises 11 residues. Germline V CDR1 and CDR2: SGHTA, FQGNSA. The full variable domain, rest sourced from reference TRBV7-2 and TRBJ2-7, is GAGVSQSPSNKVTEKGKDVELRCDPISGHTALYWYRQSLGQGLEFLIYFQGNSAPDKSGLPSDRFSAERTGGSVSTLTIQRTQQEDSAVYLCASSLGGKIYFGPGTRLTVT.

This chain joins TRBV6-1 and TRBJ1-5, with D perhaps matching TRBD1 (6 bases). CDR1 is MNHNS and CDR2 is SASEGT in the germline V gene. CDR3 length equals 12 residues. With 6 bases removed from V and 5 bases from J, the gap between germline ends came to 8 bases. The CDR3 coding sequence is TGTGCCAGCAGGAGGGGGGATCAGCCCCAGCATTTT. As protein: CASRRGDQPQHF.

This chain links TRBV20-1 with TRBJ2-1, with D unclear. Trimming took off 5 bases at V and 3 bases at J, with 5 bases between the two ends. The CDR3 consists of 11 residues. Germline V gene lookup returns CDR1 DFQATT and CDR2 SNEGSKA (reference sequence). The CDR3 protein is CSAPFYNEQFF. The CDR3 DNA sequence: TGCAGTGCTCCTTTCTACAATGAGCAGTTCTTC.

This chain connects TRBV5-1 to TRBJ2-3, with D tentatively TRBD1 (6 bases). V lost 3 bases, J lost 1 base, and 12 bases lay in between. The CDR3 is made up of 15 amino acids. Germline CDR1 reads SGHRS; CDR2 reads YFSETQ. The CDR3 is CASSSRGIGTDTQYF. The CDR3 nucleotides read TGCGCCAGCAGCTCCAGGGGAATAGGCACAGATACGCAGTATTTT. The complete variable domain, with remaining parts taken from reference TRBV5-1 and TRBJ2-3, reads KAGVTQTPRYLIKTRGQQVTLSCSPISGHRSVSWYQQTPGQGLQFLFEYFSETQRNKGNFPGRFSGRQFSNSRSEMNVSTLELGDSALYLCASSSRGIGTDTQYFGPGTRLTVL.

V is TRBV14 and J is TRBJ2-7; the D is unclear. V was clipped by 9 bases and J by 5 bases, with 20 bases between them. The V gene's germline CDR1 is SGHDN and CDR2 FVKESK. This CDR3 is built from 14 residues. The CDR3 DNA reads TGTGCCAGTAGCATATCGGGCGTCCTAAACGAGCAGTACTTC. Protein product: CASSISGVLNEQYF.

This clone has a handful of counts. The chain recombines TRBV18 with TRBJ2-7, with TRBD1 as a possible D gene (5 bases). With 8 bases removed from V and 2 bases from J, the gap between germline ends came to 16 bases. The CDR3 contains 14 residues. Germline CDR1 and CDR2: KGHSH and LQKENI. This CDR3 reads CASKPMAGTYEQYF. The CDR3 DNA reads as TGTGCCAGCAAACCCATGGCAGGGACCTACGAGCAGTACTTC.

This chain links TRBV19 with TRBJ2-3, with 12 bases identical to TRBD2. Germline-derived CDR1 and CDR2 are LNHDA and SQIVND (reference sequence). After removal of 5 bases from V and 1 base from J, the junction contained 10 bases not matched to a gene. The CDR3 is made up of 18 amino acids. The CDR3 bases are TGTGCCAGTAGTGTCCTAGCGGGGGGGCGGAGAGGCACAGATACGCAGTATTTT. Protein product: CASSVLAGGRRGTDTQYF.

The chain uses TRBV28 and TRBJ1-5; unclear D gene. V was shortened by 4 bases and J by 7 bases, with 8 bases between the two germline ends. The CDR3 covers 12 residues. Germline V gene sequence: CDR1 MDHEN, CDR2 SYDVKM. This chain's CDR3 is CASSSLDQPQHF. In DNA, the CDR3 is TGTGCCAGCAGTTCCCTTGACCAGCCCCAGCATTTT.

A few counts support this clone. The chain recombines TRBV7-8 with TRBJ2-1; D is possibly TRBD1 (6 bases). The CDR3 totals 16 residues. Trimming pared 0 bases from V and 9 bases from J, leaving 18 bases between. Per the germline V gene, CDR1 is SGHVS and CDR2 is FQNEAQ. CDR3 sequence (DNA): TGTGCCAGCAGCTTAGCGGGACACAGGGCTCGAGGTGAGCAGTTCTTC. Translated, it gives CASSLAGHRARGEQFF.

This clone is classed as medium-sized. The rearrangement links TRBV7-2 to TRBJ1-5; 12 bases fit TRBD1. Germline lookup yields CDR1 SGHTA and CDR2 FQGNSA. V dropped 5 bases and J dropped 4; count of bases not matched to a gene: 6. The CDR3 runs 16 residues. CDR3 in amino acids: CASSPGQGARNQPQHF. The CDR3, as DNA: TGTGCCAGCAGCCCGGGACAGGGGGCGAGGAATCAGCCCCAGCATTTT.

The rearrangement links TRBV15 to TRBJ2-7, with D perhaps matching TRBD2 (5 bases). Germline loops: CDR1 LNHNV, CDR2 YYDKDF (reference sequence). Trimming took 1 base from V and 6 from J, leaving 13 bases between them. The CDR3 consists of 14 residues. The CDR3: CATSRVGTEGEQYF. The CDR3 coding sequence is TGTGCCACCAGCAGAGTTGGCACCGAGGGCGAGCAGTACTTC.

This clone has only one observation. With a much larger clone just one base away, this may be a read error. V gene TRBV7-2 combines with J gene TRBJ1-5; D unclear. Germline V CDR1 and CDR2: SGHTA, FQGNSA. CDR3 length: 14 amino acids. V was trimmed by 4 bases and J by 0 bases, leaving 7 bases between them. The CDR3 here is CASSWPVSNQPQHF. Here the CDR3 DNA reads TGTGCCAGCAGCTGGCCAGTTAGCAATCAGCCCCAGCATTTT.